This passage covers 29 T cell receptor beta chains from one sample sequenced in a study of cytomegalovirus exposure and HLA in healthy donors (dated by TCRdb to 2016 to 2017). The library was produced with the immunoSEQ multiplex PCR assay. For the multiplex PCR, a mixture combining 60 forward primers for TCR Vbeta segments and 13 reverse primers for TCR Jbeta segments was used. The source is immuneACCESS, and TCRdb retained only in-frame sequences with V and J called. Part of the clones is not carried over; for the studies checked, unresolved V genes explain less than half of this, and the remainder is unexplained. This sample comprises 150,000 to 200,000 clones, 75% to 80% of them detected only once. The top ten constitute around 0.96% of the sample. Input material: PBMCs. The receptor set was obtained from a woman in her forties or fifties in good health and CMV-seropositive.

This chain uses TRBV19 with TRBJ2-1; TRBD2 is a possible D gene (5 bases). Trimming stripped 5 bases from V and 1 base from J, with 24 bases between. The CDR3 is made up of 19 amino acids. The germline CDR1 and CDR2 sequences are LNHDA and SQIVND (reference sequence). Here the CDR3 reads CASSPSPPSLGLSYNEQFF. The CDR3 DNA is TGTGCCAGTAGTCCATCTCCCCCTAGCTTAGGGTTATCCTACAATGAGCAGTTCTTC. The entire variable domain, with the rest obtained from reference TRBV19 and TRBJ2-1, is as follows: DGGITQSPKYLFRKEGQNVTLSCEQNLNHDAMYWYRQDPGQGLRLIYYSQIVNDFQKGDIAEGYSVSREKKESFPLTVTSAQKNPTAFYLCASSPSPPSLGLSYNEQFFGPGTRLTVL.

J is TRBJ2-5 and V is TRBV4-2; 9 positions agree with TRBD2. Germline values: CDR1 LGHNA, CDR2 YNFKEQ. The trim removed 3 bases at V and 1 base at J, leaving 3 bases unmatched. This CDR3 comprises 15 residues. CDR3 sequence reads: CASSQAAGGQETQYF. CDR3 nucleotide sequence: TGTGCCAGCAGCCAGGCAGCGGGGGGCCAAGAGACCCAGTACTTC.

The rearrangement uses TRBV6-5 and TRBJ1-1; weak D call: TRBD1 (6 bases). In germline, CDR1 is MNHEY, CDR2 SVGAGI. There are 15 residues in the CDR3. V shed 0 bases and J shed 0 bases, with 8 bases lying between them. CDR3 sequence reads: CASSYSGGLNTEAFF. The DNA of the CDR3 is TGTGCCAGCAGTTACTCAGGGGGACTGAACACTGAAGCTTTCTTT.

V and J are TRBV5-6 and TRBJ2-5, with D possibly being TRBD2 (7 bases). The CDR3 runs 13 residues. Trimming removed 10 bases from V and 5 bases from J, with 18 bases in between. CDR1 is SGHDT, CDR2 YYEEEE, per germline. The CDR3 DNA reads TGTGCCTGGGGGCGGGGGTCTTGGGAGACCCAGTACTTC. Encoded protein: CAWGRGSWETQYF.

The CDR3 bases are TGTGCCAGCAGGGGGGGACAGGGGGGCACAGATACGCAGTATTTT. It specifies CASRGGQGGTDTQYF. The chain recombines TRBV6-1 with TRBJ2-3, with 11 bases lining up with TRBD1. This CDR3 comprises 15 residues. From germline, CDR1 is MNHNS and CDR2 SASEGT. The junction had 3 bases not matched to a gene; V was cut back by 6 bases and J by 1 base.

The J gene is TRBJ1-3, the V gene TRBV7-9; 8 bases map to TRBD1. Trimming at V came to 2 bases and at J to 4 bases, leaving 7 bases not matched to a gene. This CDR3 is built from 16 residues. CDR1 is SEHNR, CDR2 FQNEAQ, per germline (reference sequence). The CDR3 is CASSLNSWDRGNTIYF. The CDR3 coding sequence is TGTGCCAGCAGCTTAAATTCCTGGGACAGGGGAAACACCATATATTTT.

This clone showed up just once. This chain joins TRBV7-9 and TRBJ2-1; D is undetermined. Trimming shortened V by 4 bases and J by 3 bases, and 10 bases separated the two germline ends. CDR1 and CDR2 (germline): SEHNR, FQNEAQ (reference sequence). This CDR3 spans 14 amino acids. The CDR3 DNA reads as TGTGCCAGCAGCTATGACACTTTCTACAATGAGCAGTTCTTC. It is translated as CASSYDTFYNEQFF.

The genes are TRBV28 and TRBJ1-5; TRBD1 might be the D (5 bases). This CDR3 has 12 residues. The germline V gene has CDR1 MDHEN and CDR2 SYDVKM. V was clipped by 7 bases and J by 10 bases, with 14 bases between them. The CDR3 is CASNERGTPQHF. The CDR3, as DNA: TGTGCCAGCAATGAACGGGGGACTCCCCAGCATTTT.

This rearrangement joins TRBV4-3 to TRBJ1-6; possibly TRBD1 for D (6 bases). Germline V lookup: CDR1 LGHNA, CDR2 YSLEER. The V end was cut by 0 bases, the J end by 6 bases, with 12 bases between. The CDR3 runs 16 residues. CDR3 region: CASSQDARGSNSPLHF. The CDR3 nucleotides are TGCGCCAGCAGCCAAGATGCCAGGGGAAGTAATTCACCCCTCCACTTT.

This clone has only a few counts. CDR3 protein: CASSLSGDLPYEQYF. The CDR3 DNA is TGTGCCAGCAGCTTATCGGGGGACCTCCCCTACGAGCAGTACTTC. The chain carries TRBV11-2 and TRBJ2-7, with a possible D match to TRBD2 (6 bases). The CDR3 loop spans 15 amino acids. Trimming stripped 2 bases from V and 2 bases from J, with 13 bases between. Germline loops: CDR1 SGHAT, CDR2 FQNNGV.

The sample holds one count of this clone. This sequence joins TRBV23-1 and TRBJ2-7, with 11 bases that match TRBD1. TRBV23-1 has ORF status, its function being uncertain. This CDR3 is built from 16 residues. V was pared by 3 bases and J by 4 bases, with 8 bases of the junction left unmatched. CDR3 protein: CASSHKDRGQVYEQYF. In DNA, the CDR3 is TGCGCCAGCAGTCACAAGGACAGGGGGCAAGTATACGAGCAGTACTTC.

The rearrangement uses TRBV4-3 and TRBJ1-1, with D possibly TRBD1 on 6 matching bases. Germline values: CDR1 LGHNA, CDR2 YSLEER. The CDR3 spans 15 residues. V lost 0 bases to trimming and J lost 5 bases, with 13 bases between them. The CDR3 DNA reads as TGCGCCAGCAGCCAAGACTTTACAGGGTCTACTGAAGCTTTCTTT. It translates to CASSQDFTGSTEAFF.

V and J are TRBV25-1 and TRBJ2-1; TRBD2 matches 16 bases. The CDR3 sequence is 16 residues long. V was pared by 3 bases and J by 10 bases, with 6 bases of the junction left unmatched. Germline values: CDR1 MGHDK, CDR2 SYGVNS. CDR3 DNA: TGTGCCAGCAGTGAGGTTGGGACTAGCGGGAGGGCAGAGCAGTTCTTC. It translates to CASSEVGTSGRAEQFF.

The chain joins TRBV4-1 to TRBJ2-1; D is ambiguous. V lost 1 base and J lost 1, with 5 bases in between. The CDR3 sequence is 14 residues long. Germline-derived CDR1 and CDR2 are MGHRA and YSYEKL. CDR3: CASSQARSYNEQFF. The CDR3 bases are TGCGCCAGCAGCCAAGCGAGGTCCTACAATGAGCAGTTCTTC.

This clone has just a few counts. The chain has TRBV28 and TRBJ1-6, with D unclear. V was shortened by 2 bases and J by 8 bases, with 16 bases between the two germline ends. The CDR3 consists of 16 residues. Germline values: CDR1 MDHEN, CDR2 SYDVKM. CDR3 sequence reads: CASSLRLGARDSPLHF. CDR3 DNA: TGTGCCAGCAGTTTACGGCTGGGTGCCCGGGATTCACCCCTCCACTTT.

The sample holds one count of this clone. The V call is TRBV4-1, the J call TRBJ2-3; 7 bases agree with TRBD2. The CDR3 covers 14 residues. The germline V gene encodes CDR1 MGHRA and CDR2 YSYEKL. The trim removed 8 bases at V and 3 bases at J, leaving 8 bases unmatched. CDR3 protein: CASGPSGVTDTQYF. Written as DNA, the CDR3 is TGCGCCAGCGGACCTAGCGGTGTTACAGATACGCAGTATTTT.

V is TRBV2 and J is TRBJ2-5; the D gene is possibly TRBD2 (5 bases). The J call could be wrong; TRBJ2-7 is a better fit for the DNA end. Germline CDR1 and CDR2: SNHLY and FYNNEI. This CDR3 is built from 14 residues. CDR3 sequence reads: CASTSSGPTYEQYF. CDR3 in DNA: TGTGCCAGCACGTCCAGCGGACCCACCTACGAGCAGTACTTC.

CDR3 region: CASSYSGGGREQYF. The CDR3 DNA reads TGTGCCAGCAGTTACTCAGGGGGCGGACGCGAGCAGTACTTC. The chain carries TRBV6-5 and TRBJ2-7; 7 bases line up with TRBD1. The CDR3 consists of 14 residues. Trimming took 0 bases from V and 6 from J; bases not matched to a gene: 5. CDR1 is MNHEY, CDR2 SVGAGI, per germline.

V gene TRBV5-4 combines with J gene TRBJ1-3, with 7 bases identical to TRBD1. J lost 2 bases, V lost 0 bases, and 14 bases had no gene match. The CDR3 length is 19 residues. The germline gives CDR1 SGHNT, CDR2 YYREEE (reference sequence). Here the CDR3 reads CASSLVGTAPGWAGNTIYF. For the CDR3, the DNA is TGTGCCAGCAGCTTGGTAGGGACAGCGCCCGGGTGGGCTGGAAACACCATATATTTT.

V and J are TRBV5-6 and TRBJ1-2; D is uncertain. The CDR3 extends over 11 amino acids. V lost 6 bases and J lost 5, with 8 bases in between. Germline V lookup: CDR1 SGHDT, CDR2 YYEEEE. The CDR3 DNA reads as TGTGCCAGCACGTATCGGTATGGCTACACCTTC. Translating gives CASTYRYGYTF.

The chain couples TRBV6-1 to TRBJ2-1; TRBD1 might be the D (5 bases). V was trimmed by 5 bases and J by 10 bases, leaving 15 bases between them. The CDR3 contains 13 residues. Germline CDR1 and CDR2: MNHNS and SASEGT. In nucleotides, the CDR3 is TGTGCCAGCAGTCCCGACAGAGCTTACGAGCAGTTCTTC. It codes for CASSPDRAYEQFF.

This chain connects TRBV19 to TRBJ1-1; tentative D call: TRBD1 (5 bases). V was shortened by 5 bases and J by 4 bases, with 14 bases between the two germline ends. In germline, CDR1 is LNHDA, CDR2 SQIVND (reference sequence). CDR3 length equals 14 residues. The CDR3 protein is CASSPDIWGTEAFF. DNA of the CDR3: TGTGCCAGTAGTCCGGACATATGGGGCACTGAAGCTTTCTTT.

This chain's CDR3 is CASSLPLTGGIQPQHF. CDR3 sequence (DNA): TGTGCCAGCAGTTTACCCCTGACAGGGGGAATTCAGCCCCAGCATTTT. The chain couples TRBV28 to TRBJ1-5; 9 bases are a match to TRBD1. There are 16 residues in the CDR3. From germline, CDR1 is MDHEN and CDR2 SYDVKM. The ends lost 2 bases at V and 6 bases at J; junction bases unmatched: 8.

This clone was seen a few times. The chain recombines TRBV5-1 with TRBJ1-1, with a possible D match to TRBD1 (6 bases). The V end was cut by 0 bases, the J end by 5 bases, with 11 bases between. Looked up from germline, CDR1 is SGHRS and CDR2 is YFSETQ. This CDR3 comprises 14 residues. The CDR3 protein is CASSLVGGRTEAFF. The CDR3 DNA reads TGCGCCAGCAGCTTGGTAGGGGGAAGAACTGAAGCTTTCTTT.

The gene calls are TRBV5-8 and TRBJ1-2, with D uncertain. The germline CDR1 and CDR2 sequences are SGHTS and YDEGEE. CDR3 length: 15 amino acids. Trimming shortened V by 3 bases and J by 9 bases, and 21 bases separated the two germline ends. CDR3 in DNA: TGTGCCAGCAGCTCTCTGGGCACATCTACCAAGAGCTACACCTTC. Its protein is CASSSLGTSTKSYTF.

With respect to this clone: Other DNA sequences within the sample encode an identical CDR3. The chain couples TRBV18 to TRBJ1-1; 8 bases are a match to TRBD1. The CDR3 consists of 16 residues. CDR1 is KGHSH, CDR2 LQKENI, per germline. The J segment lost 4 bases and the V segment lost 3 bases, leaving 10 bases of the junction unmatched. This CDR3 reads CASSPGQARGGTEAFF. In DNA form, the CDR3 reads TGTGCCAGCTCACCGGGACAGGCGAGAGGGGGCACTGAAGCTTTCTTT.

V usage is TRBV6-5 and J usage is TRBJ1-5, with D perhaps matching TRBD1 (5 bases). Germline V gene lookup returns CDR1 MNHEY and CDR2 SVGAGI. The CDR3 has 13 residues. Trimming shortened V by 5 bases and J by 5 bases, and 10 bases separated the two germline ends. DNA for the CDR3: TGTGCCAGCAGTCCAGACAGAGATCAGCCCCAGCATTTT. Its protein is CASSPDRDQPQHF.

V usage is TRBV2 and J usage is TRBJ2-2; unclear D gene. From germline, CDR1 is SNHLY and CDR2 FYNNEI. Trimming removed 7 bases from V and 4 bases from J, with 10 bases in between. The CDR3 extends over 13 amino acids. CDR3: CASMHPGTGELFF. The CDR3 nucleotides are TGTGCCAGCATGCATCCGGGCACCGGGGAGCTGTTTTTT.

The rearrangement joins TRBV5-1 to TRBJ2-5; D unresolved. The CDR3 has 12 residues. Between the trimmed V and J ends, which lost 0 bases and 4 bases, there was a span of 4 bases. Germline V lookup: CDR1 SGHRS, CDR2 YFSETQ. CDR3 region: CASSLVAETQYF. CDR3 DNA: TGCGCCAGCAGCTTGGTGGCAGAGACCCAGTACTTC.